This T cell receptor beta chain stems from a study of a mutant IDH1 vaccine in newly diagnosed glioma. Study context: Patients came in for eight vaccinations, in weeks 1, 3, 5, 7, 11, 15, 19 and 23. Radiotherapy, temozolomide, or both had been given previously, and both were given to most.

Trimming pared 2 bases from V and 1 base from J, leaving 2 bases between. Per germline, CDR1 SEHNR and CDR2 FQNEAQ (reference sequence). The CDR3 consists of 12 residues. The time point was: week 11, during vaccination. Each vaccine dose was 300 ug of mutant IDH1 20-mer peptide, with topical imiquimod. Each donor presented with a new WHO grade 3 or 4 astrocytoma that tested IDH1-mutant and showed ATRX loss. For this clone: What it binds is unknown.

Sequenced by immunoSEQ multiplex PCR; TCRdb stores in-frame clones only, minus some. Of 110,000 or so clones listed, roughly 88% are singletons. Sequences were derived from PBMCs, sampled from a glioma patient whose treatment included an IDH1 peptide vaccine. The chain carries TRBV7-9 and TRBJ1-1; D gene uncertain. The clonotype comes from a woman between 50 and 59 years old with glioma. This CDR3 reads CASSLQNTEAFF. The CDR3 bases are TGTGCCAGCAGCTTACAGAACACTGAAGCTTTCTTT.